This record looks at one T cell receptor beta chain sequence and its context. The antigen it recognizes is unknown. Per-base qualities were not stored, and no clone one base away is much larger. For sorting, regulatory T cells were defined as CD4+CD25hiCD127low/negative cells. Control samples were obtained from healthy donors who were not related to the patients. A FACSAria flow cytometer was used to sort the Tconv and Treg cells intended for TCRbeta sequencing. Sorted cells were collected into 5-ml round-bottom polystyrene tubes, and dry cell pellets were frozen at -80°C before sequencing. For CDR1 and CDR2, the germline V gene lists SNHLY and FYNNEI. The CDR3 spans 17 residues, from the cysteine through the phenylalanine. Only the CDR3 portion is preserved as DNA: 51 bases, with reading frame beginning at the first base. Here V drops 6 bases and J drops 3 bases, and the junction holds 12 bases not matched to any gene.

This entry is derived from a study of B cell selection in AIRE deficiency (dated by TCRdb to between 2017 and 2020). A note on the overall study: TCRbeta repertoires of sorted blood CD4+ conventional T cells and regulatory T cells were compared between AIRE-deficient patients and healthy controls. The TCR-sequenced cohort comprised about five AIRE-deficient APECED patients and about five healthy control donors.

Study-level results and caveats: Tconv and Treg cells from AIRE-deficient patients showed TCRBV gene usage, CDR3 length and TCR diversity similar to those of healthy donors. Shared Treg sequences had shorter CDR3s, which reflects a bias toward rearrangements containing few non-templated nucleotide insertions. Only TCRbeta chains were sequenced; approximately 35% of shared healthy-donor Treg sequences also occurred in healthy Tconv, possibly because of differing TCRalpha chains. Of roughly 3,600 shared Treg TCRbeta sequences, 30% to 40% were shared only among healthy donors and roughly 9.4% only among patients, suggesting less efficient Treg selection without AIRE. Approximately 33% of the Treg TCRbeta sequences shared among healthy donors turned up in patient Tconv cells, suggesting that Treg-biased clones are diverted into the Tconv compartment.

The immunoSEQ platform was used to sequence the TCRbeta chains. The published analysis was carried out like this. About 56,000 distinct TCRbeta sequences from patients and 90,000 to 100,000 from healthy donors were obtained from pooled Treg repertoires. Treg TCRbeta sequences shared by two or more individuals were defined as public, and these public Treg TCRbeta sequences were subsequently searched for in Tconv repertoires. To test for differences between groups, Mann-Whitney U tests with Bonferroni-Dunn correction were run in GraphPad Prism 7.03. TCRdb re-hosts the immuneACCESS table, in-frame sequences only. Its copies lack some clones; in the studies checked, an unresolved V gene accounts for under half of them, and the cause for the rest is not known. V, J and clone size reflect that table, while D and trimming were determined from the DNA. The sample contains approximately 22,000 clones, about 93% of them found a single time. Roughly 1.5% of the sample belongs to the ten largest clones.

The V gene is TRBV2 and the J gene is TRBJ2-2; TRBD1 aligns with 8 central bases. Sequences were obtained from CD4+CD25+ Tregs sorted from PBMCs. This sequence originates from a human donor in good health. The CDR3 protein: CASSSRPGQGYTGELFF. The nucleotide sequence is given as TGTGCCAGCAGCTCACGCCCCGGACAGGGCTACACCGGGGAGCTGTTTTTT.